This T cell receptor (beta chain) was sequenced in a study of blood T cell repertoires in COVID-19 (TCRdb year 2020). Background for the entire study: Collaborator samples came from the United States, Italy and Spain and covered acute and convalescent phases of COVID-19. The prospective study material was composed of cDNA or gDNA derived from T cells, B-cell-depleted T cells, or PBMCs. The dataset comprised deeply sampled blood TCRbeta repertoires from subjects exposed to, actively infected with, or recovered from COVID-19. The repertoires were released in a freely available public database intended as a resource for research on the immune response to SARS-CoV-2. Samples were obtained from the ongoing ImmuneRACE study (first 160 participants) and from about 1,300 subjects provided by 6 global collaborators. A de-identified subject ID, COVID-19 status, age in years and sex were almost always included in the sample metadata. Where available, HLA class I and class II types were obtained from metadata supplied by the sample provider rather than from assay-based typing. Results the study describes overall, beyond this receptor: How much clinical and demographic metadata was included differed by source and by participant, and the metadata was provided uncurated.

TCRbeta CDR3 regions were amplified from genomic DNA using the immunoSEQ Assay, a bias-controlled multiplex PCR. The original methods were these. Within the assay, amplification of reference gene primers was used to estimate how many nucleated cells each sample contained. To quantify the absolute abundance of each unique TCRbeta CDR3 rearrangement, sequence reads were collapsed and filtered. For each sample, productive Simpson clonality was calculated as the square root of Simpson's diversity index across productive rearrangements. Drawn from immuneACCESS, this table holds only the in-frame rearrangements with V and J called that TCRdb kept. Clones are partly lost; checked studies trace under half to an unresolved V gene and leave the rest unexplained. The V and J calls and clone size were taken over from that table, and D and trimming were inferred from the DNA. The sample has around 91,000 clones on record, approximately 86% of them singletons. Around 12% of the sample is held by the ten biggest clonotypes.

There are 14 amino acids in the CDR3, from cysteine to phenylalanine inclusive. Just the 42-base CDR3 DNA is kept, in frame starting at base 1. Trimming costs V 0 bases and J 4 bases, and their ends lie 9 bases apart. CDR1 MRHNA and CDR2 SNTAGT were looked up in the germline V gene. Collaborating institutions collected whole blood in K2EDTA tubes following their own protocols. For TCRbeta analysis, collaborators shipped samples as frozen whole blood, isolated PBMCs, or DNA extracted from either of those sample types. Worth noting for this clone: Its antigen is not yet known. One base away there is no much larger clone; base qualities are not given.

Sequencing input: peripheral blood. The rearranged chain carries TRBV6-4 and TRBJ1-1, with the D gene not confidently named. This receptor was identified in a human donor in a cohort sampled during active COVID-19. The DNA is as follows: TGTGCCAGCAGTGACTCTGGAAGGAGCACTGAAGCTTTCTTT. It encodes CASSDSGRSTEAFF.